Listed below are T cell receptor beta chains from one sample, sequenced in a study of CD8 T cells in Susac syndrome. TCRdb ran MiXCR on the immunoSEQ multiplex PCR reads and lists one entry per CDR3 protein. The repertoire holds roughly 120,000 distinct CDR3 sequences, 94% seen once, with approximately 0.089% in the top ten. Source material: CD4+ T cells from PBMCs. These receptors were collected from a human donor in good health. CDR3s include the opening cysteine and the closing phenylalanine or tryptophan. The order of the fields is V gene, J gene, D gene, clone size, CDR3 DNA, CDR3 protein. A D gene is named only where the DNA matches it firmly. Clone size is stated in some rows and not others, as once, few, many or a class when expanded.

TRBV27	TRBJ2-1	TRBD1	.	TGTGCCAGCAGTCCCTCGGGGACAGGGGGCTACAATGAGCAGTTCTTC	CASSPSGTGGYNEQFF
TRBV19	TRBJ2-3	.	.	TGTGCCAGTAGTATAGCCCTGACAGGAGCAAGCACAGATACGCAGTATTTT	CASSIALTGASTDTQYF
TRBV12-3/TRBV12-4	TRBJ2-1	.	.	TGTGCCAGCAGCCTCCCCTACACGGGACGAACCTACAATGAGCAGTTCTTC	CASSLPYTGRTYNEQFF
TRBV18	TRBJ1-3	.	.	TGTGCCAGCTCACCGGAGGGAGGTGGAAACACCATATATTTT	CASSPEGGGNTIYF
TRBV10-3	TRBJ1-6	.	once	TGTGCCATCAGTCAGGGTGTCGTTTCACCCCTCCACTTT	CAISQGVVSPLHF
TRBV19	TRBJ2-5	.	.	TGTGCCAGTAGGGCGACGGCGGAGACCCAGTACTTC	CASRATAETQYF
TRBV7-9	TRBJ2-3	.	.	TGTGCCAGCAGTTTTAGGGGGATGGGCACAGATACGCAGTATTTT	CASSFRGMGTDTQYF
TRBV5-1	TRBJ2-5	TRBD2	.	TGCGCCAGCAGCTTGGGGCTAGCGGGTAGACAAGAGACCCAGTACTTC	CASSLGLAGRQETQYF
TRBV2	TRBJ2-2	TRBD1	.	TGTGCCAGCAGGGAGGGGACAGGGAACACCGGGGAGCTGTTTTTT	CASREGTGNTGELFF
TRBV7-8	TRBJ2-1	.	.	TGTGCCAGCAGCCACCCTAACGAGCAGTTCTTC	CASSHPNEQFF
TRBV12-3/TRBV12-4	TRBJ1-1	.	.	TGTGCCAGCAGTTCACAGGGTTCCACTGAAGCTTTCTTT	CASSSQGSTEAFF
TRBV29-1	TRBJ2-3	TRBD1	.	TGCAGCGTTGGGGAGACAGGGTTCGAAGATACGCAGTATTTT	CSVGETGFEDTQYF
TRBV12-3/TRBV12-4	TRBJ1-5	.	.	TGTGCCAGCAGTCAGGGAGGGAACAGCAATCAGCCCCAGCATTTT	CASSQGGNSNQPQHF
TRBV29-1	TRBJ1-5	.	.	TGCAGCGTGATCACAGGGACCAATCAGCCCCAGCATTTT	CSVITGTNQPQHF
TRBV7-8	TRBJ2-1	.	.	TGTGCCAGCAGTTCATGGGGGGTGCCGGAAACAGCCTACAATGAGCAGTTCTTC	CASSSWGVPETAYNEQFF
TRBV24-1	TRBJ2-7	TRBD2	.	TGTGCCACCAGTGACTCGGGACTAGCGGGAAGCTACGAGCAGTACTTC	CATSDSGLAGSYEQYF
TRBV11-2	TRBJ2-7	TRBD2	once	TGTGCCAGCAGGGGTCCGGGGCTAGCGGGCTCCTACGAGCAGTACTTC	CASRGPGLAGSYEQYF
TRBV7-9	TRBJ2-1	TRBD2	.	TGTGCCAGCACCGGGACTAGCGGCTACAATGAGCAGTTCTTC	CASTGTSGYNEQFF
TRBV2	TRBJ1-2	.	.	TGTGCCAGCAGTGAAGTCGAAAGGGGCTACACCTTC	CASSEVERGYTF
TRBV19	TRBJ1-1	TRBD1	.	TGTGCCAGTAGTATCTCCGGGACAGAGAACACTGAAGCTTTCTTT	CASSISGTENTEAFF
TRBV11-2	TRBJ2-7	.	.	TGTGCCAGCAGCTCCTGGGGTTATGGCTACGAGCAGTACTTC	CASSSWGYGYEQYF
TRBV7-8	TRBJ2-3	.	.	TGTGCCAGCAGCTTAAGGCAGCCAGATACGCAGTATTTT	CASSLRQPDTQYF
TRBV20-1	TRBJ2-7	.	.	TGCAGTGCTCCTGTACTCCGCGGCTCCTACGAGCAGTACTTC	CSAPVLRGSYEQYF
TRBV27	TRBJ2-7	TRBD1	.	TGTGCCAGCAGTTTCTGGGACAGGGCCGCCTACGAGCAGTACTTC	CASSFWDRAAYEQYF
TRBV7-3	TRBJ2-4	.	.	TGTGCCAGCAGCCCATCTGGAGCTGGTGGGGCCAAAAACATTCAGTACTTC	CASSPSGAGGAKNIQYF
TRBV5-4	TRBJ1-4	.	.	TGTGCCAGCAGCCTCACCGCGGCTAATGAAAAACTGTTTTTT	CASSLTAANEKLFF
TRBV2	TRBJ2-5	.	.	TGTGCCAGCAAGGGCGGTAGGACCCAGTACTTC	CASKGGRTQYF
TRBV15	TRBJ1-2	TRBD1	.	TGTGCCACCAGCAGCGGGACAGGAATAAACTATGGCTACACCTTC	CATSSGTGINYGYTF
TRBV7-2	TRBJ1-1	.	.	TGTGCCAGCAGCAATGTGAACACTGAAGCTTTCTTT	CASSNVNTEAFF
TRBV6-1	TRBJ2-2	TRBD2	.	TGTGCCAGCAGCGCAAGACTAGCGGGAGATTTTAACACCGGGGAGCTGTTTTTT	CASSARLAGDFNTGELFF
TRBV3-1	TRBJ2-3	.	.	TGTGCCAGCAGCCAAGCGTGGCGGAGGGGAGGTGCAGATACGCAGTATTTT	CASSQAWRRGGADTQYF
TRBV11-1	TRBJ2-3	TRBD2	few	TGTGCCAGCAGCTCGGGACTAGCGGGTGGAGATACGCAGTATTTT	CASSSGLAGGDTQYF
TRBV30	TRBJ1-2	.	.	TGTGCCTGGACCCTGGAGGGGCAGGGTGGCTACACCTTC	CAWTLEGQGGYTF
TRBV7-9	TRBJ2-5	.	.	TGTGCCAGCAGCTTAGACGGGTTGGTCGGACAAGAGACCCAGTACTTC	CASSLDGLVGQETQYF
TRBV20-1	TRBJ2-7	TRBD2	.	TGCAGTGCTAGAGGGCTAGCGGGATTGCACGAGCAGTACTTC	CSARGLAGLHEQYF
TRBV7-2	TRBJ2-3	TRBD1	.	TGTGCCAGCAGCTTAGGGACAGGGCGTACTAGCACAGATACGCAGTATTTT	CASSLGTGRTSTDTQYF
TRBV6-2/TRBV6-3	TRBJ2-2	.	.	TGTGCCAGCAGTGACCCGGGACGGACGAACACCGGGGAGCTGTTTTTT	CASSDPGRTNTGELFF
TRBV20-1	TRBJ1-1	.	.	TGCAGTGCCAGGGTTTCGAGGAACACTGAAGCTTTCTTT	CSARVSRNTEAFF
TRBV6-2/TRBV6-3	TRBJ1-2	TRBD1	.	TGTGCCAGCAGCGACAGGGTCCCCTATGGCTACACCTTC	CASSDRVPYGYTF
TRBV2	TRBJ2-5	.	.	TGTGCCAGCAGGGCTTGGGGACGGGAGACCCAGTACTTC	CASRAWGRETQYF
TRBV29-1	TRBJ1-5	.	.	TGCAGCGCCGGGACGGGGAGCAATCAGCCCCAGCATTTT	CSAGTGSNQPQHF
TRBV3-1	TRBJ1-5	TRBD1	.	TGTGCCAGCAGCCTTACTGGGACAGGGGGGCCGCCCCAGCATTTT	CASSLTGTGGPPQHF
TRBV20-1	TRBJ2-1	TRBD2	once	TGCAGTGCTAGAGAGGGGTGGACTAGCGGGAGGGATTACAATGAGCAGTTCTTC	CSAREGWTSGRDYNEQFF
TRBV7-8	TRBJ1-6	.	.	TGTGCCAGCAGCTTGGGACAAAAAAATTCACCCCTCCACTTT	CASSLGQKNSPLHF
TRBV7-2	TRBJ2-7	.	once	TGTGCCAGCAGCTCCCCCGCCAGGCCCGAGCAGTACTTC	CASSSPARPEQYF
TRBV2	TRBJ2-3	TRBD2	.	TGTGCCAGCACCCCCGGGACTAGCGGCACAGATACGCAGTATTTT	CASTPGTSGTDTQYF
TRBV20-1	TRBJ2-7	TRBD2	.	TGCAGTGCCGCTCGTAGTCGGGAGGGCGCTGGCTACGAGCAGTACTTC	CSAARSREGAGYEQYF
TRBV6-5	TRBJ1-3	TRBD1	.	TGTGCCAGCAGTTCCCGACAGGGCTCGCCTTCTGGAAACACCATATATTTT	CASSSRQGSPSGNTIYF
TRBV11-2	TRBJ2-2	TRBD2	once	TGTGCCAGCAGCTTAGCCCGGGAGGGCCAGAACACCGGGGAGCTGTTTTTT	CASSLAREGQNTGELFF
TRBV20-1	TRBJ2-5	TRBD2	.	TGCAGTGCTAGATCCGGGACTAGCGAAGAGACCCAGTACTTC	CSARSGTSEETQYF
TRBV30	TRBJ1-1	.	.	TGTGCCTGGAGCGCGTACACAGAGCATGAAGCTTTCTTT	CAWSAYTEHEAFF
TRBV18	TRBJ1-1	.	.	TGTGCCAGCTCAATCTGGACAGCGACCCGAACTTTCTTT	CASSIWTATRTFF
TRBV18	TRBJ1-5	TRBD1	.	TGTGCCAGCTCCGCGTCCGGAACAGGGGGCGGTCAGCCCCAGCATTTT	CASSASGTGGGQPQHF
TRBV2	TRBJ2-3	.	.	TGTGCCAGCAATCGGCCAGAGGCAGATACGCAGTATTTT	CASNRPEADTQYF
TRBV29-1	TRBJ2-1	.	.	TGCAGCGTGGGCTCCAATGAGCAGTTCTTC	CSVGSNEQFF